Listed below are T cell receptor beta chains from one sample, sequenced in a study of T cell changes during pregnancy in multiple sclerosis. Sequencing was performed with immunoSEQ multiplex PCR; in TCRdb, only in-frame clones are kept and a portion is missing. The table has 30,000 to 40,000 clones, about 90% seen once. The material sequenced was CD4+ T cells from peripheral blood mononuclear cells, taken in the third trimester of pregnancy. The source is a female donor in good health, enrolled as a control in a pregnancy study. CDR3s include the opening cysteine and the closing phenylalanine or tryptophan. D genes are given only for firm matches. Rows may omit the clone size; those that give it use once, few, many or a size class.

J,D,size,V,DNA,CDR3
TRBJ2-7,.,few,TRBV6-6,TGTGCCATCGGTGCATCCCCCCCCGAGCAGTACTTC,CAIGASPPEQYF
TRBJ2-7,TRBD2,.,TRBV5-4,TGTGCCAGCAGCTCCGGACTAGCGGGACTCTACGAGCAGTACTTC,CASSSGLAGLYEQYF
TRBJ2-3,.,once,TRBV2,TGTGCCAGCAGCCTTAAAAGAGGAGGGGGCACAGATACGCAGTATTTT,CASSLKRGGGTDTQYF
TRBJ2-3,.,.,TRBV7-3,TGTGCCAGCAGTGGAGGGACAGATACGCAGTATTTT,CASSGGTDTQYF
TRBJ2-2,TRBD2,.,TRBV5-6,TGTGCCAGCAGCTTGCCCGGACTAGCGGGCACCACCGGGGAGCTGTTTTTT,CASSLPGLAGTTGELFF
TRBJ2-1,.,.,TRBV27,TGTGCCAGCAGTTTATATGGGCGATCCTCCTACAATGAGCAGTTCTTC,CASSLYGRSSYNEQFF
TRBJ2-5,TRBD2,.,TRBV27,TGTGCCAGCTGCAAGGTGGCTAGCGGGCAAGAGACCCAGTACTTC,CASCKVASGQETQYF
TRBJ1-2,.,.,TRBV21-1,TGTGCCAGCAGCCTGGAAGACAGGGAGGCCTATGGCTACACCTTC,CASSLEDREAYGYTF
TRBJ2-3,TRBD2,.,TRBV5-1,TGCGCCAGCAGCTTGGACGCGGGAGGGCCGGGAGATACGCAGTATTTT,CASSLDAGGPGDTQYF
TRBJ2-3,.,.,TRBV2,TGTGCCACCGCGGAGGGTCCCACAGATACGCAGTATTTT,CATAEGPTDTQYF
TRBJ2-6,.,.,TRBV10-3,TGTGCCATCACTAGCTCTGGGGCCAACGTCCTGACTTTC,CAITSSGANVLTF
TRBJ2-3,TRBD1,.,TRBV10-1,TGCGCCAGCTCCACAGGGGGACCTACGCAGTATTTT,CASSTGGPTQYF
TRBJ1-6,.,.,TRBV12-2,TGTGCAAGTCGCCCCTCGGTGTCAGGCCCCCATAATTCACCCCTCCACTTT,CASRPSVSGPHNSPLHF
TRBJ2-2,TRBD2,.,TRBV9,TGTGCCAGCAGCCCAATGTGGTTAGCGGGGGGCCTGAACACCGGGGAGCTGTTTTTT,CASSPMWLAGGLNTGELFF
TRBJ1-2,.,.,TRBV6-1,TGTGCCAGCAGTGAAGAGGGATCGGGGGTTAGGAGCTACACCTTC,CASSEEGSGVRSYTF
TRBJ2-2,.,.,TRBV9,TGTGCCAGCAGCGTGGGGGGGCAGGGAGGGAACACCGGGGAGCTGTTTTTT,CASSVGGQGGNTGELFF
TRBJ2-3,.,.,TRBV11-1,TGTGCCACCTCGCGGGGGCAAGCAGATACGCAGTATTTT,CATSRGQADTQYF
TRBJ2-5,TRBD2,.,TRBV5-4,TGTGCCAGCAGCTTGCGTCGAGCGGGGGGGCTGGAGACCCAGTACTTC,CASSLRRAGGLETQYF
TRBJ1-4,.,.,TRBV13,TGTGCCAGCAGCTTAACTCCCAGGGAAGGTGAAAAACTGTTTTTT,CASSLTPREGEKLFF
TRBJ2-2,TRBD2,.,TRBV5-1,TGCGCCAGCAGCTTGGAGGGTAGCGGGAGAGTCTTCGCCGGGGAGCTGTTTTTT,CASSLEGSGRVFAGELFF
TRBJ2-3,.,few,TRBV5-1,TGCGCCAGCAGCTTGGCAGAGGGCCAGAGAGATACGCAGTATTTT,CASSLAEGQRDTQYF
TRBJ2-3,.,many,TRBV7-2,TGTGCCAGCACCCCCGGAGGGGACACAGATACGCAGTATTTT,CASTPGGDTDTQYF
TRBJ1-3,.,.,TRBV4-2,TGTGCCAGCAGCCAGAGTCAAGGGGGGGCGGGAAACACCATATATTTT,CASSQSQGGAGNTIYF
TRBJ2-7,.,.,TRBV5-1,TGCGCCAGCAGCAGTGGAGGGGCGGGGGCGTACGAGCAGTACTTC,CASSSGGAGAYEQYF
TRBJ2-1,TRBD2,.,TRBV5-4,TGTGCCAGCAGCCAAAGCGGGAGAAGGAATGAGCAGTTCTTC,CASSQSGRRNEQFF
TRBJ2-7,.,.,TRBV6-6,TGTGCCAGCAGTTATGGGGCGAGTCTCTACGAGCAGTACTTC,CASSYGASLYEQYF
TRBJ2-1,TRBD2,.,TRBV4-1,TGCGCCAGCAGCCAAGGCCCACGGGGGGATGAGCAGTTCTTC,CASSQGPRGDEQFF
TRBJ1-2,TRBD1,.,TRBV5-1,TGCGCCAGCACCCCTACAGGGGTCGATGGCTACACCTTC,CASTPTGVDGYTF
TRBJ2-7,TRBD1,.,TRBV18,TGTGCCAGCTCACCCAGGGCGATCAGGGGGCGCCAGGACGAGCAGTACTTC,CASSPRAIRGRQDEQYF
TRBJ2-3,.,.,TRBV28,TGTGCCAGCAATTCTCTGGGCGGAGGGAGCACAGATACGCAGTATTTT,CASNSLGGGSTDTQYF
TRBJ2-7,TRBD1,.,TRBV30,TGTGCCTGGAGGGGGACAGGGCGCTACGAGCAGTACTTC,CAWRGTGRYEQYF
TRBJ1-5,.,.,TRBV28,TGTGCCAGCGGAACGGGTGGAAGGGGCGGGGAGCAGCCCCAGCATTTT,CASGTGGRGGEQPQHF
TRBJ1-2,.,.,TRBV28,TGTGCCAGCAGTCCGGGACACCACTATGGCTACACCTTC,CASSPGHHYGYTF
TRBJ1-1,.,.,TRBV6-5,TGTGCCAGCAGTTACTCTGCAGGGGACACTGAAGCTTTCTTT,CASSYSAGDTEAFF
TRBJ1-1,.,.,TRBV5-4,TGTGCCAGCAGTCGAGGAGGGACCCACACTGAAGCTTTCTTT,CASSRGGTHTEAFF
TRBJ2-1,TRBD2,.,TRBV2,TGTGCCAGCAGCGACTTGGGACTAGCGGGAGGCAAGTTCTTC,CASSDLGLAGGKFF
TRBJ1-4,.,.,TRBV27,TGTGCCAGCAGTTTATCTAGGGGTGAAAAACTGTTTTTT,CASSLSRGEKLFF
TRBJ2-2,TRBD2,once,TRBV7-7,TGTGCTAGCAGCTTTCTAGCGGGAGGGGACACCGGGGAGCTGTTTTTT,CASSFLAGGDTGELFF
TRBJ2-7,TRBD1,.,TRBV27,TGTGCCAGCAGTTACCTGACAGGGAGCTACGAGCAGTACTTC,CASSYLTGSYEQYF
TRBJ2-1,.,.,TRBV6-5,TGTGCCAGCAGTTCTACTCAGGGCGGTGGGTGGGATGAGCAGTTCTTC,CASSSTQGGGWDEQFF
TRBJ2-3,.,.,TRBV6-5,TGTGCCAGCAGTTCAAGGGGGGGGGATACGCAGTATTTT,CASSSRGGDTQYF
TRBJ2-1,.,.,TRBV18,TGTGCCAGCTTGTCACTAGGGCTAGAGCAGTTCTTC,CASLSLGLEQFF
TRBJ2-3,TRBD2,.,TRBV4-3,TGCGCCAGCAGCCCGGGGGGAGGGTCAGATACGCAGTATTTT,CASSPGGGSDTQYF
TRBJ1-4,TRBD1,.,TRBV19,TGTGCCAGTAGATCGGGACAGGGCGGTGAAAAACTGTTTTTT,CASRSGQGGEKLFF
TRBJ2-3,TRBD2,.,TRBV28,TGTGCCAGCAGTCCCGGGGAAGCGGGAGGACTTAATACGCAGTATTTT,CASSPGEAGGLNTQYF
TRBJ2-3,.,.,TRBV29-1,TGCAGCGTTGGTCCGGGACTGAGCACAGATACGCAGTATTTT,CSVGPGLSTDTQYF
TRBJ2-1,TRBD2,once,TRBV5-1,TGCGCCAGCAGCTTGGGACTAGCGGCGGCTGAGCAGTTCTTC,CASSLGLAAAEQFF
TRBJ2-3,TRBD1,.,TRBV4-2,TGTGCCAGCGGCCTGGGACAGGCTACAGATACGCAGTATTTT,CASGLGQATDTQYF
TRBJ1-2,TRBD1,.,TRBV10-1,TGCGCCAGCAGTCAAACAGGGGCGGATGGCTACACCTTC,CASSQTGADGYTF
TRBJ2-7,TRBD1,.,TRBV2,TGTGCCAGCAGCGTTGGACAGGGGACCTACGAGCAGTACTTC,CASSVGQGTYEQYF
TRBJ1-5,TRBD1,.,TRBV18,TGTGCCAGCTCACCTCAGGGGGCTAATCAGCCCCAGCATTTT,CASSPQGANQPQHF
TRBJ1-2,.,.,TRBV7-2,TGTGCCAGCAGCCGACATGTTACAGATCTCTATGTTGGCTACACCTTC,CASSRHVTDLYVGYTF
TRBJ2-2,.,.,TRBV30,TGTGCCTGGAGTGCACAGGGAGAGAACACCGGGGAGCTGTTTTTT,CAWSAQGENTGELFF
TRBJ1-2,.,.,TRBV12-5,TGTGCTAGTGGTTTGGTATTGGCCCGGGCGGGTGGCTACACCTTC,CASGLVLARAGGYTF
TRBJ2-5,TRBD2,.,TRBV9,TGTGCCAGCAGCGTAGCTAGCGGGAGTTTCCAAGAGACCCAGTACTTC,CASSVASGSFQETQYF
TRBJ2-7,.,.,TRBV11-2,TGTGCCAGCAGCCAAGAGGGGAGGGGGTACGAGCAGTACTTC,CASSQEGRGYEQYF
TRBJ2-7,TRBD2,.,TRBV7-9,TGTGCCAGCAGCTTGGGGACTAGCGGGGGGGAGCAGTACTTC,CASSLGTSGGEQYF